The 5 T cell receptor beta chains below were found in one sample sequenced in a study of blood T cell repertoires in COVID-19. Data came from immunoSEQ multiplex PCR; TCRdb stores just in-frame clones and leaves some out. The sample carries 90,000 to 100,000 clones, approximately 80% recorded once. Specimen: peripheral blood. These receptors all stem from a man aged 60 to 75 with acute or convalescent COVID-19.

This chain links TRBV11-2 with TRBJ2-1, with TRBD2 identical over 9 bases. Germline loops: CDR1 SGHAT, CDR2 FQNNGV. V was clipped by 0 bases and J by 5 bases; unmatched bases: 5. The length of the CDR3 is 16 residues. The CDR3 coding sequence is TGTGCCAGCAGCTTAGAAGTAGCGGGGGAAAACAATGAGCAGTTCTTC. Amino acids: CASSLEVAGENNEQFF.

This sequence joins TRBV18 and TRBJ1-5; D perhaps matches TRBD1 (5 bases). Per the germline V gene, CDR1 is KGHSH and CDR2 is LQKENI. The V gene lost 4 bases and the J gene lost 5 bases, with 15 bases spanning the gap. The CDR3 length is 15 residues. The CDR3 loop is CASSRFQGEDQPQHF. The CDR3 DNA reads as TGTGCCAGCTCACGATTCCAGGGTGAAGATCAGCCCCAGCATTTT. Filled out from reference TRBV18 and TRBJ1-5, the complete variable domain reads NAGVMQNPRHLVRRRGQEARLRCSPMKGHSHVYWYRQLPEEGLKFMVYLQKENIIDESGMPKERFSAEFPKEGPSILRIQQVVRGDSAAYFCASSRFQGEDQPQHFGDGTRLSIL.

The J gene is TRBJ2-1, the V gene TRBV11-3; D perhaps matches TRBD1 (6 bases). V shed 6 bases and J shed 4 bases, with 10 bases lying between them. Germline CDR1 reads SGHNT; CDR2 reads YENEEA. This CDR3 contains 13 residues. CDR3 in DNA: TGTGCCAGCAGGCCGGACAGTTACAATGAGCAGTTCTTC. Translating it yields CASRPDSYNEQFF.

The chain uses TRBV27 and TRBJ2-7; 7 bases match TRBD2. The CDR3 length is 13 residues. Germline V lookup: CDR1 MNHEY, CDR2 SMNVEV (reference sequence). The trim removed 7 bases at V and 3 bases at J, leaving 6 bases unmatched. As DNA, the CDR3 is TGTGCCAGCAAGGGACTACTCAACTACGAGCAGTACGTC. Its translation: CASKGLLNYEQYV.

The chain is built from TRBV2 and TRBJ2-3, with 7 bases identical to TRBD1. This CDR3 comprises 14 residues. Germline CDR1 SNHLY, CDR2 FYNNEI. The V segment lost 6 bases and the J segment 5 bases; nucleotides outside the gene matches: 8. The CDR3: CASRNDRVGDTQYF. The CDR3 DNA is TGTGCCAGCAGAAATGACAGGGTGGGAGATACGCAGTATTTT.